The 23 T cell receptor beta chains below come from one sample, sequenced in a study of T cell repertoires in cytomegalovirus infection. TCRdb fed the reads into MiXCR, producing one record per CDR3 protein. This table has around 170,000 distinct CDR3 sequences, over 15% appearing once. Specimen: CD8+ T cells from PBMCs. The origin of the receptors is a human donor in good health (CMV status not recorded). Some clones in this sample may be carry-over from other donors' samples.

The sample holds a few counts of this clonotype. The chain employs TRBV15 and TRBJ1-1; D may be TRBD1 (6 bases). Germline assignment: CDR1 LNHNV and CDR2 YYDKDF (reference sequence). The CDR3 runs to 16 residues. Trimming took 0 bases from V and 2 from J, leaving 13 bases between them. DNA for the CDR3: TGTGCCACCAGCAGAGATGCCCAGGGGCGTAACACTGAAGCTTTCTTT. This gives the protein CATSRDAQGRNTEAFF.

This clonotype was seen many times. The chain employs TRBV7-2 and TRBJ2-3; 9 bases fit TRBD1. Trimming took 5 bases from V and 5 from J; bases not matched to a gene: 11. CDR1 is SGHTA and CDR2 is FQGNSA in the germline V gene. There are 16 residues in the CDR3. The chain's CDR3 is CASSTGTGLQEDTQYF. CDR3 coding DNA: TGTGCCAGCAGCACCGGGACAGGGTTGCAAGAAGATACGCAGTATTTT.

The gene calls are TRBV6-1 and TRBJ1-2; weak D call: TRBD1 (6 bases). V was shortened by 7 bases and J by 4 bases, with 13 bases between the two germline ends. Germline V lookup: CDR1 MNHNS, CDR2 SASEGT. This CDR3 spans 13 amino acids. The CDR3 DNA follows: TGTGCCAGCACCGACGACAGGTTCTATGGCTACACCTTC. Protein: CASTDDRFYGYTF.

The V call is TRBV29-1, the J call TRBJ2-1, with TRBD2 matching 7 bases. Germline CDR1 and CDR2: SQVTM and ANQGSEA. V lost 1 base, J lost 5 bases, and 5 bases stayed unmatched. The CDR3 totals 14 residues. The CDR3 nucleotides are TGCAGCGTTGAAGGGGAGGGCCTCGACAATGAGCAGTTCTTC. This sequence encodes CSVEGEGLDNEQFF.

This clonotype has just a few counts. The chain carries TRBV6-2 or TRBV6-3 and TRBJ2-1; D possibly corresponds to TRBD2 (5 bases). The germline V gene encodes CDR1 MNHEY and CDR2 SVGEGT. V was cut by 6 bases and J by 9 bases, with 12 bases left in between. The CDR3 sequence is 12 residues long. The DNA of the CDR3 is TGTGCCAGCAGGCCAGGAGAGGGTGAGCAGTTCTTC. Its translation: CASRPGEGEQFF.

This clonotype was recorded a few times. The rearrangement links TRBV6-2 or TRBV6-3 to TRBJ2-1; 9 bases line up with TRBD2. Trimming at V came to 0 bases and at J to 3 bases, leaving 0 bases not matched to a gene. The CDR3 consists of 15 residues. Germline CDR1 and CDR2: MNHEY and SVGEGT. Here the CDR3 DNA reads TGTGCCAGCAGTTACTCGACTAGCGGCTACAATGAGCAGTTCTTC. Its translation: CASSYSTSGYNEQFF.

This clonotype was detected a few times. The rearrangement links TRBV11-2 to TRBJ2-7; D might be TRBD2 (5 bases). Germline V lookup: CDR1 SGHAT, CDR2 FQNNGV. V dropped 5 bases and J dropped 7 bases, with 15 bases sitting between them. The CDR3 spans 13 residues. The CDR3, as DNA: TGTGCCAGCAGCACAACAGACCGCGGGGAGCAGTACTTC. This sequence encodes CASSTTDRGEQYF.

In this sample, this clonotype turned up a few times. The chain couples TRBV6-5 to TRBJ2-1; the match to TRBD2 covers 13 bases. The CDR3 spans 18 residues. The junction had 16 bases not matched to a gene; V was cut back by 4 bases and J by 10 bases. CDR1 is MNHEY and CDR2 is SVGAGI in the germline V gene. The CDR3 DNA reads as TGTGCCAGCAGTTCTGCAACTAGCGGGAGGGCCGAGAGGATAGAGCAGTTCTTC. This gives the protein CASSSATSGRAERIEQFF.

CDR3 nucleotide sequence: TGCGCCAGCAGCCACATACGAGGACAGGGGTTACCCTACGAGCAGTACTTC. Translating it yields CASSHIRGQGLPYEQYF. J is TRBJ2-7 and V is TRBV4-1; the match to TRBD1 covers 9 bases. Germline CDR1 and CDR2: MGHRA and YSYEKL. The CDR3 is 17 residues long. V lost 3 bases and J lost 2; bases outside the gene matches: 11.

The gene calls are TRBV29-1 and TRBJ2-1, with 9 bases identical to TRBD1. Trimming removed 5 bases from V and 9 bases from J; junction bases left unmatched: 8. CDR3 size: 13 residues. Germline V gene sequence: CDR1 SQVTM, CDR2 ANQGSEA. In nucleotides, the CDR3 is TGCAGCGTTTCAGGGGACAGGGCGGTTGAGCAGTTCTTC. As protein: CSVSGDRAVEQFF.

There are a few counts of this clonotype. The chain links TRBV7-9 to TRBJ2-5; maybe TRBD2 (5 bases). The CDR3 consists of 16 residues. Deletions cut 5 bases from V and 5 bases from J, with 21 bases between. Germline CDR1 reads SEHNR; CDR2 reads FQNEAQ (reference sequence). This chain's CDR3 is CASSPGPGRVDETQYF. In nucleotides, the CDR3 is TGTGCCAGCAGCCCAGGCCCGGGGAGAGTGGATGAGACCCAGTACTTC. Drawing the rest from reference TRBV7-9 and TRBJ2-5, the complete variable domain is DTGVSQNPRHKITKRGQNVTFRCDPISEHNRLYWYRQTLGQGPEFLTYFQNEAQLEKSRLLSDRFSAERPKGSFSTLEIQRTEQGDSAMYLCASSPGPGRVDETQYFGPGTRLLVL.

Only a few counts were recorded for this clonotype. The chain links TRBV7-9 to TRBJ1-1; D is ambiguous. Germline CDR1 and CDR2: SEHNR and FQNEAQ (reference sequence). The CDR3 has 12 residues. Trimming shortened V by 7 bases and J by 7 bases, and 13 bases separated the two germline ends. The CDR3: CASTKAFDEAFF. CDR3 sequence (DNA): TGTGCCAGCACCAAGGCCTTTGATGAAGCTTTCTTT. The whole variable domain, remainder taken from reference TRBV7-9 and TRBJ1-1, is DTGVSQNPRHKITKRGQNVTFRCDPISEHNRLYWYRQTLGQGPEFLTYFQNEAQLEKSRLLSDRFSAERPKGSFSTLEIQRTEQGDSAMYLCASTKAFDEAFFGQGTRLTVV.

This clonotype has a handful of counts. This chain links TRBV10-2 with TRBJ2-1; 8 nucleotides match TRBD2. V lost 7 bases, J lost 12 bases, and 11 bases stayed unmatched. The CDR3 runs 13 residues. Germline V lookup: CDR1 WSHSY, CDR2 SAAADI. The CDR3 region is CASTREREIRQFF. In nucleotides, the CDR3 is TGCGCCAGCACCCGAGAGCGGGAGATTCGGCAGTTCTTC.

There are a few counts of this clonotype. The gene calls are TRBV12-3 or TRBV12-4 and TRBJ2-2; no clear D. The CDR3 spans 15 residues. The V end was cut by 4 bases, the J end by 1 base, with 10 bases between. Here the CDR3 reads CASSSTKRNTGELFF. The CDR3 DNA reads TGTGCCAGCAGTTCCACAAAGCGGAACACCGGGGAGCTGTTTTTT.

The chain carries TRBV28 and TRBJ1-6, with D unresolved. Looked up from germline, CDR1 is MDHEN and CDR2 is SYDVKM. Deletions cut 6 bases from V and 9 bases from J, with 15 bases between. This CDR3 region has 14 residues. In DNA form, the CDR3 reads TGTGCCAGCAGCATCGTAAGGAAGAGTTCACCCCTCCACTTT. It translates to CASSIVRKSSPLHF.

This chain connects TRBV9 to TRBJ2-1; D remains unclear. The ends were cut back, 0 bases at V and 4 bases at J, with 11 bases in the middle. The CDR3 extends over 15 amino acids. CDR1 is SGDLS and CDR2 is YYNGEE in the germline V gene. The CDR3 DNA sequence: TGTGCCAGCAGCGTAGGGGTAACACCTTACAATGAGCAGTTCTTC. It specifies CASSVGVTPYNEQFF.

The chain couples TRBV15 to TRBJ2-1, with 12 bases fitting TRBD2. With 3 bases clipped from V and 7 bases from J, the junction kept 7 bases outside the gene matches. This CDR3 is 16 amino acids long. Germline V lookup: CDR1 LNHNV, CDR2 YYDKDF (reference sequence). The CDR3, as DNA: TGTGCCACCAGCAGGGCTAGCGGGGGGGCCAGAAATGAGCAGTTCTTC. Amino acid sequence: CATSRASGGARNEQFF.

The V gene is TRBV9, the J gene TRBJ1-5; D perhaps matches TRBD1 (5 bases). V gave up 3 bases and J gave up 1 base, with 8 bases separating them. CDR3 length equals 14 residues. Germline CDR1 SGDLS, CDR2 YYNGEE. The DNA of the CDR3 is TGTGCCAGCAGCGGGGGGGGAAGCAATCAGCCCCAGCATTTT. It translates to CASSGGGSNQPQHF.

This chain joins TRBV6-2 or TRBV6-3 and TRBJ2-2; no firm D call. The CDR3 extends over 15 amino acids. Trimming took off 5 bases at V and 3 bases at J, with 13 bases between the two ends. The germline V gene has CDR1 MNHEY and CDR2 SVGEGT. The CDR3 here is CASSPLGDHTGELFF. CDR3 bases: TGTGCCAGCAGTCCCTTAGGAGACCACACCGGGGAGCTGTTTTTT.

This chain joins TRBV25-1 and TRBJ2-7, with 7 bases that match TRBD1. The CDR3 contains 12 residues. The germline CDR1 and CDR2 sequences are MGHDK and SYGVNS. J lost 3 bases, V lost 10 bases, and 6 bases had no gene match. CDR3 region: CATATGFYEQYF. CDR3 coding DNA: TGTGCCACCGCGACAGGGTTCTACGAGCAGTACTTC.

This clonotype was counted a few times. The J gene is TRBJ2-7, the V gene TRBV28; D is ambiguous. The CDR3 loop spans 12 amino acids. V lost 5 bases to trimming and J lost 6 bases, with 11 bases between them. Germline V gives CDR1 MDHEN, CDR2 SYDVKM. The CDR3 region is CASSLTPLEQYF. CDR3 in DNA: TGTGCCAGCAGTCTCACACCCCTCGAGCAGTACTTC.

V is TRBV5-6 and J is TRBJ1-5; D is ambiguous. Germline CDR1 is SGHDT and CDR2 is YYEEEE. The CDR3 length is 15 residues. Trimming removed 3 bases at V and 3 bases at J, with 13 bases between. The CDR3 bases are TGTGCCAGCAGCTCGTCATCCCGCCACAATCAGCCCCAGCATTTT. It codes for CASSSSSRHNQPQHF.

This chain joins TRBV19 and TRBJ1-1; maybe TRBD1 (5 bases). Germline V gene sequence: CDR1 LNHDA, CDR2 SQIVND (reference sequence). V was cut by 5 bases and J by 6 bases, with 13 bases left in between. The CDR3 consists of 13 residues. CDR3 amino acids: CASSPTGVAEAFF. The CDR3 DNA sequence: TGTGCCAGTAGTCCCACGGGGGTCGCTGAAGCTTTCTTT.